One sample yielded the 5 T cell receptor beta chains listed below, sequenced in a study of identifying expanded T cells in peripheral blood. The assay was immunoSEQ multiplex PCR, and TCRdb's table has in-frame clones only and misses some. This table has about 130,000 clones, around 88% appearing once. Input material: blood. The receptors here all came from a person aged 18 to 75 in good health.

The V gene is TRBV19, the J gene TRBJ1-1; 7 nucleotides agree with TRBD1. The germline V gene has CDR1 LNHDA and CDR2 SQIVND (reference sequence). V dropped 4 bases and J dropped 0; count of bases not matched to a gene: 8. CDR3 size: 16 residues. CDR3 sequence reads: CASSTPRQGVNTEAFF. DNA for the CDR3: TGTGCCAGTAGTACCCCGAGACAGGGTGTGAACACTGAAGCTTTCTTT.

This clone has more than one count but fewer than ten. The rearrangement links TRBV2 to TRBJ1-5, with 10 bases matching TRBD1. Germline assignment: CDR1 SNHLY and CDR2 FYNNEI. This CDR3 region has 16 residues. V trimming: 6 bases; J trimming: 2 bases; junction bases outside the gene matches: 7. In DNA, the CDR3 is TGTGCCAGCAGCCCCGAGGGACAGGGGCGCAATCAGCCCCAGCATTTT. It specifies CASSPEGQGRNQPQHF.

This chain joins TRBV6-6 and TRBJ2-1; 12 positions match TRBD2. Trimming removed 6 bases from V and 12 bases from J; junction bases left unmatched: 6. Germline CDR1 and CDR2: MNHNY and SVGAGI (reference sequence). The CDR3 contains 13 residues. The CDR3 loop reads CASSVGLAGRQFF. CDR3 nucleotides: TGTGCCAGCAGCGTCGGACTAGCGGGAAGGCAGTTCTTC.

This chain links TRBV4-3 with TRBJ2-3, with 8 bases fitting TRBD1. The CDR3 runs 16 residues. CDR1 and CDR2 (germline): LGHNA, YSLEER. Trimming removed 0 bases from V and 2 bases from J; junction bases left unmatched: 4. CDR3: CASSQEGQGITDTQYF. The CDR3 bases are TGCGCCAGCAGCCAAGAAGGACAGGGCATCACAGATACGCAGTATTTT.

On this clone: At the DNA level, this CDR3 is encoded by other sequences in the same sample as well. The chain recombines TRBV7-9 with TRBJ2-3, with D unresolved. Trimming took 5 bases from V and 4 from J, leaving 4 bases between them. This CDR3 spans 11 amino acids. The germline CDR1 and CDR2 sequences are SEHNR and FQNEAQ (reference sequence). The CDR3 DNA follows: TGTGCCAGCAGCCCAGCAGATACGCAGTATTTT. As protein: CASSPADTQYF.